Shown below are 11 T cell receptor beta chains from a single sample sequenced in a study of beta chain features in type 1 diabetes. The study's findings and limits: All four CD4+ subsets from Type 1 diabetes patients carried moderately but significantly shorter TCRB CDR3s.

Their cognate antigens are unknown. Expressed TCRB transcripts were sequenced, since all the RNA that had been isolated was reverse transcribed. Some clones are missing from TCRdb's copy, which holds only in-frame ones; the method was immunoSEQ multiplex PCR. This sample yields over 600,000 clones, of which about an eighth are seen a single time; roughly 0.11% belongs to the top ten. The specimen sequenced was naive CD4+ T cells from blood. These receptors were taken from a man younger than 40 with type 1 diabetes.

This clone occurred a few times. The chain links TRBV4-3 to TRBJ2-1; no clear D. From germline, CDR1 is LGHNA and CDR2 YSLEER. V lost 0 bases and J lost 1, with 7 bases in between. The CDR3 is 15 residues long. The CDR3 DNA reads TGCGCCAGCAGCCAAGATGGGCGTTCCTACAATGAGCAGTTCTTC. Encoded protein: CASSQDGRSYNEQFF.

This clone was found a few times. Distinct nucleotide sequences in the sample also encode this CDR3. The chain carries TRBV7-9 and TRBJ2-7; 8 bases fit TRBD1. The CDR3 runs to 13 residues. With 4 bases clipped from V and 4 bases from J, the junction kept 3 bases outside the gene matches. Per germline, CDR1 SEHNR and CDR2 FQNEAQ (reference sequence). DNA of the CDR3: TGTGCCAGCAGCTCAGACAGGGGATACGAGCAGTACTTC. Its translation: CASSSDRGYEQYF.

The chain is built from TRBV2 and TRBJ1-2; D might be TRBD1 (6 bases). Germline assignment: CDR1 SNHLY and CDR2 FYNNEI. V shed 8 bases and J shed 2 bases, with 15 bases lying between them. The CDR3 is 14 amino acids. The CDR3 nucleotides are TGTGCCAGCGGAACCGGACAGACGAACTATGGCTACACCTTC. Protein: CASGTGQTNYGYTF.

This chain uses TRBV11-2 with TRBJ2-1; 8 bases map to TRBD1. Germline CDR1 and CDR2: SGHAT and FQNNGV. The CDR3 totals 14 residues. Trimming removed 2 bases from V and 8 bases from J; junction bases left unmatched: 5. The CDR3 spells CASSLQGAGDEQFF. CDR3 coding DNA: TGTGCCAGCAGCTTACAGGGGGCAGGTGATGAGCAGTTCTTC.

In its sample, this clone was seen a few times. The rearrangement uses TRBV30 and TRBJ2-3; D remains ambiguous. The V gene's germline CDR1 is GTSNPN and CDR2 SVGIG (reference sequence). V shed 8 bases and J shed 5 bases, with 8 bases lying between them. The CDR3 covers 10 residues. CDR3 bases: TGTGCCGTATGGGGAGATACGCAGTATTTT. This encodes CAVWGDTQYF.

This clone was recorded a few times. V gene TRBV2 combines with J gene TRBJ1-1, with 7 bases lining up with TRBD1. Losses at the gene ends were 6 bases for V and 6 bases for J; bases not matched to a gene: 13. Germline V lookup: CDR1 SNHLY, CDR2 FYNNEI. This CDR3 contains 15 residues. The CDR3 DNA follows: TGTGCCAGCAGGGCCGTAGATAGGGACAGTCCTGAAGCTTTCTTT. As protein: CASRAVDRDSPEAFF.

This clone has just a few counts. The chain carries TRBV21-1 and TRBJ1-2; the listed D gene, TRBD1, was not tested against the DNA. TRBV21-1 represents a pseudogene. This CDR3 region has 17 residues. CDR3 in amino acids: CASSNKTMTGDLGGYTF. CDR3 DNA: TGTGCCAGCAGCAATAAGACTATGACAGGTGACCTCGGAGGCTACACCTTC.

V and J are TRBV2 and TRBJ2-1; D unresolved. V lost 4 bases to trimming and J lost 4 bases, with 11 bases between them. The CDR3 consists of 14 residues. Germline lookup yields CDR1 SNHLY and CDR2 FYNNEI. The CDR3 is CASSAVIPYNEQFF. CDR3 DNA: TGTGCCAGCAGTGCCGTTATACCGTACAATGAGCAGTTCTTC. Looking up the rest from reference TRBV2 and TRBJ2-1 gives the full variable domain: EPEVTQTPSHQVTQMGQEVILRCVPISNHLYFYWYRQILGQKVEFLVSFYNNEISEKSEIFDDQFSVERPDGSNFTLKIRSTKLEDSAMYFCASSAVIPYNEQFFGPGTRLTVL.

This clone has a handful of counts. This chain connects TRBV5-1 to TRBJ2-3, with 8 bases identical to TRBD1. V lost 4 bases, J lost 0 bases, and 7 bases stayed unmatched. Germline values: CDR1 SGHRS, CDR2 YFSETQ. CDR3 length equals 16 residues. This chain's CDR3 is CASSPGTGPSTDTQYF. CDR3 sequence (DNA): TGCGCCAGCAGCCCGGGGACAGGACCTAGCACAGATACGCAGTATTTT.

The chain combines TRBV18 with TRBJ1-4; the match to TRBD1 covers 7 bases. V shed 5 bases and J 5 bases; nucleotides not matched to a gene: 2. The CDR3 contains 13 residues. The germline CDR1 and CDR2 sequences are KGHSH and LQKENI. The CDR3 DNA reads TGTGCCAGCTCAGCGGGACAGAATGAAAAACTGTTTTTT. Translating it yields CASSAGQNEKLFF.

The V and J genes are TRBV28 and TRBJ1-6; D might be TRBD1 (5 bases). V lost 7 bases, J lost 5 bases, and 15 bases lay in between. The CDR3 is 15 amino acids. Germline-derived CDR1 and CDR2 are MDHEN and SYDVKM. CDR3 sequence: CASIAGIANNSPLHF. DNA of the CDR3: TGTGCCAGCATCGCAGGGATAGCGAATAATTCACCCCTCCACTTT. Together with reference TRBV28 and TRBJ1-6, the CDR3 gives the full variable domain: DVKVTQSSRYLVKRTGEKVFLECVQDMDHENMFWYRQDPGLGLRLIYFSYDVKMKEKGDIPEGYSVSREKKERFSLILESASTNQTSMYLCASIAGIANNSPLHFGNGTRLTVT.